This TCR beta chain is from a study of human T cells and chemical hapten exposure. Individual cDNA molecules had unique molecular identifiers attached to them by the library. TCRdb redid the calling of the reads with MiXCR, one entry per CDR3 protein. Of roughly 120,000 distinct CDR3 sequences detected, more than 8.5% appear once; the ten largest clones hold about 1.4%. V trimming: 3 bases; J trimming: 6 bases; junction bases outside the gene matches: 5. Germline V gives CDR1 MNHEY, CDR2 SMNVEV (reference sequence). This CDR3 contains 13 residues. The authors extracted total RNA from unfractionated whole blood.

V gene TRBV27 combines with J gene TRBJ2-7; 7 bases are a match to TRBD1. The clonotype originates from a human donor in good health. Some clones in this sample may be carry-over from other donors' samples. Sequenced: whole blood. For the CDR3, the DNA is TGTGCCAGCAGTTTCAAACAGGGGCCCGAGCAGTACTTC. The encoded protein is CASSFKQGPEQYF.